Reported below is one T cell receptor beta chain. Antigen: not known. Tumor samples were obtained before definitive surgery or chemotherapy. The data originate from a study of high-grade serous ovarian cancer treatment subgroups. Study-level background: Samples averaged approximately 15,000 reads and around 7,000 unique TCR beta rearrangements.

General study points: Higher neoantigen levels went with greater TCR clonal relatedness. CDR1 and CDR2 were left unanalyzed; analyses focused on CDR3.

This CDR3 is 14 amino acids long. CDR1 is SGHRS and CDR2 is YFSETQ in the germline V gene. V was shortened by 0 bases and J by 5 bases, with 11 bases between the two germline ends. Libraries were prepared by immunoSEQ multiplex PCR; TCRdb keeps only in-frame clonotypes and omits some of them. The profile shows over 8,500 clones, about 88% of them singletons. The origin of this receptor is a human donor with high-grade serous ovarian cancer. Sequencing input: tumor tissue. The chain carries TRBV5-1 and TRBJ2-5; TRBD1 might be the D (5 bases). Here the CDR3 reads CASSLVSRDETQYF. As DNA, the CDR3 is TGCGCCAGCAGCTTGGTTAGCAGGGATGAGACCCAGTACTTC. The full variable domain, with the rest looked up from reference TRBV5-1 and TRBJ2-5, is KAGVTQTPRYLIKTRGQQVTLSCSPISGHRSVSWYQQTPGQGLQFLFEYFSETQRNKGNFPGRFSGRQFSNSRSEMNVSTLELGDSALYLCASSLVSRDETQYFGPGTRLLVL.